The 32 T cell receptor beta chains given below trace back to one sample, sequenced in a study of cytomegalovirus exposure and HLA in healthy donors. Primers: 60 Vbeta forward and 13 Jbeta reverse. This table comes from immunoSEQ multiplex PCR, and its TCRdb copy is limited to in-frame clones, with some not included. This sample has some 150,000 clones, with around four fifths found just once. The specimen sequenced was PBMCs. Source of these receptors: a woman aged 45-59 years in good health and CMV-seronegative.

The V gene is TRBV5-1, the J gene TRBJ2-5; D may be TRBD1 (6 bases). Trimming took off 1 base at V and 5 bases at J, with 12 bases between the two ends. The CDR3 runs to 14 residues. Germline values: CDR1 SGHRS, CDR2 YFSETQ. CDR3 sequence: CASSLTGSEETQYF. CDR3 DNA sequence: TGCGCCAGCAGCTTGACAGGGTCTGAGGAGACCCAGTACTTC.

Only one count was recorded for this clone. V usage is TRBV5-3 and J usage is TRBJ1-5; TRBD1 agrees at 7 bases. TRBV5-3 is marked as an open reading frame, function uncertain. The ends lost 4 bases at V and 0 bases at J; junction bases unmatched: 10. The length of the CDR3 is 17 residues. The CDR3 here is CARSNTLGTVSNQPQHF. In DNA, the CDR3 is TGTGCCAGAAGCAATACCCTAGGGACAGTTAGCAATCAGCCCCAGCATTTT.

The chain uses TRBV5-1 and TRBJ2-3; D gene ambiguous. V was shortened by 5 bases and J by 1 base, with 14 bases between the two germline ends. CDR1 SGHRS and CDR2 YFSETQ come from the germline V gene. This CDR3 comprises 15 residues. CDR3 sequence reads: CASRVMPAGTDTQYF. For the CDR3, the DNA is TGCGCCAGCAGGGTGATGCCGGCGGGCACAGATACGCAGTATTTT.

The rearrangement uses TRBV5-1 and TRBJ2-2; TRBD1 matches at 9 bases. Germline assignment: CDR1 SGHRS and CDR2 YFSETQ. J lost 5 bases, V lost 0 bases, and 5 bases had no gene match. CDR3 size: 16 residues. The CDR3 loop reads CASSLAQDRGTGELFF. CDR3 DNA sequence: TGCGCCAGCAGCTTGGCCCAAGACAGGGGGACCGGGGAGCTGTTTTTT. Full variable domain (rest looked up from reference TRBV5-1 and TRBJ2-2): KAGVTQTPRYLIKTRGQQVTLSCSPISGHRSVSWYQQTPGQGLQFLFEYFSETQRNKGNFPGRFSGRQFSNSRSEMNVSTLELGDSALYLCASSLAQDRGTGELFFGEGSRLTVL.

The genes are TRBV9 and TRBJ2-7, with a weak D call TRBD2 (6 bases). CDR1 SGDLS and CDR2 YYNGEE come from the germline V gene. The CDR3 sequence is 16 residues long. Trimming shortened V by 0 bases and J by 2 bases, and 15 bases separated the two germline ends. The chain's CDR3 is CASSVVRGGRTYEQYF. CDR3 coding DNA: TGTGCCAGCAGCGTAGTAAGGGGAGGCAGAACCTACGAGCAGTACTTC.

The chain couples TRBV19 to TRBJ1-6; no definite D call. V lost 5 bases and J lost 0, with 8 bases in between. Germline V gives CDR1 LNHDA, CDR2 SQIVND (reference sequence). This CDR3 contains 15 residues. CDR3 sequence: CASSSGISYNSPLHF. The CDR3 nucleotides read TGTGCCAGTAGTTCGGGAATCTCCTATAATTCACCCCTCCACTTT.

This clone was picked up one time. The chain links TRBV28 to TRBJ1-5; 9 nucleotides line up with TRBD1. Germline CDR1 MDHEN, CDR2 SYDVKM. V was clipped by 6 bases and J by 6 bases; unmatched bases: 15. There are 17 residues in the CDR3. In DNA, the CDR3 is TGTGCCAGCAGCAACCCCCCCTCGGGGACAGGGAGTCAGCCCCAGCATTTT. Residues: CASSNPPSGTGSQPQHF.

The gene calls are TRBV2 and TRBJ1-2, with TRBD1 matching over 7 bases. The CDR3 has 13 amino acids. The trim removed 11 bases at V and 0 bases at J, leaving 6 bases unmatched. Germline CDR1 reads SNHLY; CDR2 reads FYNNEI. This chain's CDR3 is CAGHGTANYGYTF. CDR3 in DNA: TGTGCCGGTCACGGGACAGCTAACTATGGCTACACCTTC.

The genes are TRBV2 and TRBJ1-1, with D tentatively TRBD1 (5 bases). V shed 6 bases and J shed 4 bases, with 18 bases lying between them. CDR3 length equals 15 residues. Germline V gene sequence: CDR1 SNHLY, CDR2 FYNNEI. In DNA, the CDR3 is TGTGCCAGCAGAAAGACCACGGGGGTGGGCACTGAAGCTTTCTTT. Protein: CASRKTTGVGTEAFF.

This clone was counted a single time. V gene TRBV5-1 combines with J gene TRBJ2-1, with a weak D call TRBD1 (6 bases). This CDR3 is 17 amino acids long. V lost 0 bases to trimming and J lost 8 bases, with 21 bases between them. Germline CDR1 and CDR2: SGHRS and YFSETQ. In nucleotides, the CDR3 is TGCGCCAGCAGCTTGGGGCCCCAGGGGCCGGGTGGATATGAGCAGTTCTTC. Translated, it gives CASSLGPQGPGGYEQFF. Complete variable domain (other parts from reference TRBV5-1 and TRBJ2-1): KAGVTQTPRYLIKTRGQQVTLSCSPISGHRSVSWYQQTPGQGLQFLFEYFSETQRNKGNFPGRFSGRQFSNSRSEMNVSTLELGDSALYLCASSLGPQGPGGYEQFFGPGTRLTVL.

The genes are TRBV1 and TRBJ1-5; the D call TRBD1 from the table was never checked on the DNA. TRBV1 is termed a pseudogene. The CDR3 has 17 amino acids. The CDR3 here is CTSSQERQGHSNQPQHF. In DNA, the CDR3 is TGCACCAGCAGCCAAGAGAGGCAGGGTCACAGCAATCAGCCCCAGCATTTT.

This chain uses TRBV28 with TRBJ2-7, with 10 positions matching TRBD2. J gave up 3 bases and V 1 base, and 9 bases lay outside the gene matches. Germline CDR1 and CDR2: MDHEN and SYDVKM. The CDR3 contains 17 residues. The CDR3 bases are TGTGCCAGCAGTTTATCGAGTCTAGCGGGGGAACTCTACGAGCAGTACTTC. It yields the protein CASSLSSLAGELYEQYF.

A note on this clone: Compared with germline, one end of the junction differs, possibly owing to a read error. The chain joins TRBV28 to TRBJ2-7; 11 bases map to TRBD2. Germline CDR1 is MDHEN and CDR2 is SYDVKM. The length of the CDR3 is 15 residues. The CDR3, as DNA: TGTGCCAGCAGATTATCCGGGACTAGCGGCTACGAGCAGTACTTC. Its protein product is CASRLSGTSGYEQYF.

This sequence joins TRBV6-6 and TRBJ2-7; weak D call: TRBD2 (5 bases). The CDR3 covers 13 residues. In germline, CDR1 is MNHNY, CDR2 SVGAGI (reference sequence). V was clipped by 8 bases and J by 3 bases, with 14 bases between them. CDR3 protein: CASSRLADYEQYF. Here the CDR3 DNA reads TGTGCCAGCTCCCGGCTAGCAGACTACGAGCAGTACTTC.

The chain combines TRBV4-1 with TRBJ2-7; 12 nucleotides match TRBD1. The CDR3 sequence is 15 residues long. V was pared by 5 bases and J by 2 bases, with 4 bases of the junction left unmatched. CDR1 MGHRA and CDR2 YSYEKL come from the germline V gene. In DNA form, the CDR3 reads TGCGCCAGCAGCGAGGGACAGGGGGCGGCCTACGAGCAGTACTTC. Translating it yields CASSEGQGAAYEQYF.

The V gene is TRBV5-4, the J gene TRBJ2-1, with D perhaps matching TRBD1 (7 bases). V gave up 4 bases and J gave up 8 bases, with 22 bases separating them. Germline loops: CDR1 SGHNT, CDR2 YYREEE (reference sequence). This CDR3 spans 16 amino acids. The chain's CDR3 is CASSPFRGEERDEQFF. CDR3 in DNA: TGTGCCAGCAGCCCCTTCAGGGGGGAGGAACGGGATGAGCAGTTCTTC.

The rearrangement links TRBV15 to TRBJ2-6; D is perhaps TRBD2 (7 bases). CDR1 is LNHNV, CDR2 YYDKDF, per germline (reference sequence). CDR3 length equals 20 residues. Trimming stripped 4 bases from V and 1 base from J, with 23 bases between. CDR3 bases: TGTGCCACCAGCACAGTGACGTTGGGGGGGCACAGATCTGGGGCCAACGTCCTGACTTTC. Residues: CATSTVTLGGHRSGANVLTF.

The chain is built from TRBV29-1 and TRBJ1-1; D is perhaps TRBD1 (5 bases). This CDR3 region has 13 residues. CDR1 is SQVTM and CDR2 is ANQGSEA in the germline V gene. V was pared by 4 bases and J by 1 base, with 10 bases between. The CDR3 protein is CSVVGQPNTEAFF. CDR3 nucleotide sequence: TGCAGCGTTGTGGGGCAGCCGAACACTGAAGCTTTCTTT.

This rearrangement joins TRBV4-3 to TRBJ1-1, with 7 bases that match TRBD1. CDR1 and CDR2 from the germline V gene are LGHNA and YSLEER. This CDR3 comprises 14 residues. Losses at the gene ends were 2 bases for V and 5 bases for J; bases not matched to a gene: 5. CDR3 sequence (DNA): TGCGCCAGCAGCCAACAAGGGACAGATACTGAAGCTTTCTTT. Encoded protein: CASSQQGTDTEAFF.

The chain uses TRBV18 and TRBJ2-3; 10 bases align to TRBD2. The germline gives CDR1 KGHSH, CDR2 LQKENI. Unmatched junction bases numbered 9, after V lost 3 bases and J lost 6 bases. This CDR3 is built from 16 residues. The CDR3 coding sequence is TGTGCCAGCTCACCGCCACGGCCTAGCGGGGGCGATACGCAGTATTTT. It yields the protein CASSPPRPSGGDTQYF.

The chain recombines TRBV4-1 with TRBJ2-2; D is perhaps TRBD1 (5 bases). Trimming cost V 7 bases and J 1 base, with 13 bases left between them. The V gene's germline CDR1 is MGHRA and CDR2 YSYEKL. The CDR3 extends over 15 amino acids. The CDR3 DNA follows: TGCGCCAGCAAGGCAGGGTACGGGAACACCGGGGAGCTGTTTTTT. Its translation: CASKAGYGNTGELFF.

The CDR3 DNA reads as TGTGCCAGTAATAGCGGGCAAGACTCCTACGAGCAGTACTTC. Translation: CASNSGQDSYEQYF. This chain uses TRBV19 with TRBJ2-7; 7 bases are shared with TRBD2. The V gene's germline CDR1 is LNHDA and CDR2 SQIVND (reference sequence). The CDR3 is made up of 14 amino acids. Losses at the gene ends were 7 bases for V and 0 bases for J; bases not matched to a gene: 6.

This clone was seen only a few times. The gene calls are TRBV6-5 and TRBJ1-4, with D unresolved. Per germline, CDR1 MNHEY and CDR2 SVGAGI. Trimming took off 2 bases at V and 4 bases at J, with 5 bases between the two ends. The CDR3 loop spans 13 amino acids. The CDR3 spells CASSYSLNEKLFF. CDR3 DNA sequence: TGTGCCAGCAGTTACAGCCTTAATGAAAAACTGTTTTTT.

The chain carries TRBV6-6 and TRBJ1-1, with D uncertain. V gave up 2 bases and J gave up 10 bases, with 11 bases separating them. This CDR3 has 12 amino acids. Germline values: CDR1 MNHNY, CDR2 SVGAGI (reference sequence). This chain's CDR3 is CASSYSKEGAFF. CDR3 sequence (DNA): TGTGCCAGCAGTTACAGCAAGGAGGGAGCTTTCTTT.

The DNA for the CDR3 is TGTGCCAGCAGTTTATACGTCACAGGGGGCTCTGGCGAGCAGTACTTC. This translates into CASSLYVTGGSGEQYF. This chain joins TRBV28 and TRBJ2-7, with 9 positions matching TRBD1. Trimming took 1 base from V and 6 from J; bases not matched to a gene: 10. Germline V gene sequence: CDR1 MDHEN, CDR2 SYDVKM. The CDR3 spans 16 residues.

The CDR3 DNA reads as TGTGCCAGCAGCTTAGCGACAGGGCTCTCGGATGAGCAGTTCTTC. Translating it yields CASSLATGLSDEQFF. The genes are TRBV7-9 and TRBJ2-1; 7 bases agree with TRBD1. The CDR3 covers 15 residues. Germline V gives CDR1 SEHNR, CDR2 FQNEAQ (reference sequence). Germline trimming cut 0 bases from V and 8 bases from J; bases unmatched to any gene: 7.

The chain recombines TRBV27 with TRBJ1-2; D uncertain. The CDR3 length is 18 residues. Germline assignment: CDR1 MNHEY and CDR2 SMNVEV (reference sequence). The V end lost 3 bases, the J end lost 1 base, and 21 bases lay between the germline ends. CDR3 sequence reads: CASSFGEALRKNNYGYTF. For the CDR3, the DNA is TGTGCCAGCAGTTTTGGGGAGGCCCTACGGAAGAATAACTATGGCTACACCTTC.

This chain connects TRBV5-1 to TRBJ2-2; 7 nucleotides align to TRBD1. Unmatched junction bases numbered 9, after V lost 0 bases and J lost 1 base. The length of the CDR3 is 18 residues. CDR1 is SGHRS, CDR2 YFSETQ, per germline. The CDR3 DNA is TGCGCCAGCAGCTTGGTTCCCGGGACAGATCTGAACACCGGGGAGCTGTTTTTT. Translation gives CASSLVPGTDLNTGELFF.

The CDR3 DNA is TGTGCCAGCCTCGAGCGGGCCACAGATACGCAGTATTTT. Encoded protein: CASLERATDTQYF. The gene calls are TRBV28 and TRBJ2-3; tentatively, D is TRBD2 (6 bases). This CDR3 spans 13 amino acids. Trimming stripped 8 bases from V and 2 bases from J, with 11 bases between. Looked up from germline, CDR1 is MDHEN and CDR2 is SYDVKM.

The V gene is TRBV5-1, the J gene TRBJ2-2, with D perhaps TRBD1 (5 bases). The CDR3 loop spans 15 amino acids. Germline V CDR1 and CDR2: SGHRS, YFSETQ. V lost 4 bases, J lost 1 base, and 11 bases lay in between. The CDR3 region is CASSPGDRNTGELFF. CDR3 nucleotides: TGCGCCAGCAGCCCAGGTGACAGGAACACCGGGGAGCTGTTTTTT.

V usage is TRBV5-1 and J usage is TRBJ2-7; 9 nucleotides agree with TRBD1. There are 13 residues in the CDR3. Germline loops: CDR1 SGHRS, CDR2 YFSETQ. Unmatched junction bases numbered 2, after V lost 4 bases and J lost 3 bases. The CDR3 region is CASSGGQGYEQYF. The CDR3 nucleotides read TGCGCCAGCAGCGGGGGACAGGGCTACGAGCAGTACTTC. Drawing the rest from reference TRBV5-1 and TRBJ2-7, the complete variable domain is KAGVTQTPRYLIKTRGQQVTLSCSPISGHRSVSWYQQTPGQGLQFLFEYFSETQRNKGNFPGRFSGRQFSNSRSEMNVSTLELGDSALYLCASSGGQGYEQYFGPGTRLTVT.

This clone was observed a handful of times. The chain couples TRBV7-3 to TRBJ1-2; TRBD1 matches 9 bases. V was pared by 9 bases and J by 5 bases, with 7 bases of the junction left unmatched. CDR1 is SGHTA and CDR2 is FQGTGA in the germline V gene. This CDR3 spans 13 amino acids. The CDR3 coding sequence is TGTGCCAGTGGGACAGGGAAGGGATATGGCTACACCTTC. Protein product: CASGTGKGYGYTF.